A selection of T cell receptor beta chains follows, all from one sample in a study of identical twins. TCRdb recomputed calls from the 5' RACE reads with MiXCR, one row per CDR3 protein. The data contain around 470,000 distinct CDR3 sequences, around 14% of them singletons. Separately, the same data were catalogued under a study of yellow fever vaccine responses in identical twins.

Input material: CD4+ T cells sorted from blood. Receptor source: a woman younger than 35 in good health. CDR3s include the opening cysteine and the closing phenylalanine or tryptophan. Fields, in order: V gene, J gene, CDR3 protein.

>TRBV5-5|TRBJ2-2
CASSLDLFGELFF
>TRBV18|TRBJ2-2
CASSPLAVTNTGELFF
>TRBV27|TRBJ2-1
CASTLGVEQFF
>TRBV6-2/TRBV6-3|TRBJ2-1
CASSYSGLGGHEQFF
>TRBV5-1|TRBJ2-5
CASSLWGQLGQETQYF
>TRBV11-2|TRBJ2-3
CASSSTPGLAGVDTQYF
>TRBV2|TRBJ1-6
CASSSQSVNSPLLF
>TRBV29-1|TRBJ2-3
CSVGVGRSRDTQYF
>TRBV20-1|TRBJ2-7
CSASVSPSSYEQYF
>TRBV5-1|TRBJ2-5
CASSPGLAEETQYF
>TRBV10-3|TRBJ2-1
CATNPQGGYNEQFF
>TRBV15|TRBJ2-4
CATSRGDRGPKNIQYF
>TRBV6-2/TRBV6-3|TRBJ2-1
CASTDSLGFYNEQFF
>TRBV29-1|TRBJ2-3
CSVWSGLAGGDTDTQYF
>TRBV6-1|TRBJ2-1
CASSEGTSGSRSYNEQFF
>TRBV6-5|TRBJ2-1
CASSYRDSVEQFF
>TRBV5-1|TRBJ2-3
CASSRAGLQSTDTQYF
>TRBV29-1|TRBJ2-5
CSVSRTSGGRETQYF
>TRBV7-2|TRBJ2-7
CASSLNVEQYF
>TRBV10-3|TRBJ2-7
CAIKTDRGHNEQYF
>TRBV6-1|TRBJ2-7
CASRAAPGQGVLSKQYF
>TRBV5-1|TRBJ2-2
CASSLEANTGELFF
>TRBV10-3|TRBJ2-2
CAISQGDRITGELFF
>TRBV2|TRBJ2-4
CASSPTGSKNIQYF
>TRBV3-1|TRBJ1-1
CASSPLRGGAFF